The clone carrying this TCR beta chain was counted only a few times. Ranging in age from roughly 6 to 100, the donors were healthy Caucasian individuals from Russia. The data stem from a study of blood T cells in healthy people across ages. A second PCR, run for roughly 7 to 12 cycles, used a sample-barcoded 5' primer plus a J-beta primer mix. One entry per CDR3 protein, called by TCRdb with MiXCR from the 5' RACE reads. The sample lists about 800,000 distinct CDR3 sequences; 46% were seen once. CDR1 and CDR2 (germline): MNHNY, SVGAGI (reference sequence). The CDR3 contains 14 residues. The V end lost 3 bases, the J end lost 1 base, and 9 bases lay between the germline ends.

The sequenced sample was blood. The chain has TRBV6-6 and TRBJ2-5, with unresolved D. The receptor comes from an elderly man in good health. The CDR3 DNA sequence: TGTGCCAGCAGTTATGGTGACTCCCAAGAGACCCAGTACTTC. Its translation is CASSYGDSQETQYF.